These T cell receptor beta chains were read from a single sample in a study of T cell repertoires in cytomegalovirus infection. TCRdb analysed the reads with MiXCR anew, one entry per CDR3 protein. Of approximately 990,000 distinct CDR3 sequences listed, 30% to 40% are singletons. For these receptors, no antigen is known. This material consisted of cultured CD8+ T cells from PBMCs, taken from culture after CMV antigen stimulation. Receptors were obtained from a human donor in good health (CMV status not recorded). Some clones in this sample may be carry-over from other donors' samples. Each CDR3 is given with its conserved first and last residue. A D gene is named only where the DNA matches it firmly. Some rows mark clone size as missing; the rest say once, few, many or name a class of expanded clone.

d_call | clone_size | j_call | v_call | cdr3_aa | cdr3_nt
TRBD2 | . | TRBJ2-1 | TRBV27 | CASSPRGGREQFF | TGTGCCAGCAGCCCCCGGGGGGGGCGGGAGCAGTTCTTC
. | . | TRBJ2-1 | TRBV11-3 | CASSLGSGNNNEQFF | TGTGCCAGCAGCTTGGGGTCGGGGAATAACAATGAGCAGTTCTTC
. | few | TRBJ2-5 | TRBV5-6 | CASSPIGASSLETQYF | TGTGCCAGCAGCCCCATCGGGGCCTCCTCACTAGAGACCCAGTACTTC
TRBD2 | many | TRBJ2-3 | TRBV7-2 | CASSLVGVAGGTDTQYF | TGTGCCAGCAGCTTAGTAGGGGTAGCGGGGGGGACAGATACGCAGTATTTT
TRBD2 | many | TRBJ2-1 | TRBV5-1 | CASSSGPGTRFHNEQFF | TGCGCCAGCAGCTCTGGTCCCGGGACTAGATTCCACAATGAGCAGTTCTTC
. | . | TRBJ1-1 | TRBV7-6 | CASSQQAWMAFF | TGTGCCAGCAGCCAACAGGCCTGGATGGCTTTCTTT
TRBD1 | . | TRBJ2-7 | TRBV4-1 | CASSLGQGVPFEQYF | TGCGCCAGCAGCCTCGGACAGGGGGTGCCCTTTGAGCAGTACTTC
. | . | TRBJ1-5 | TRBV27 | CASSLRPVEWPQHF | TGTGCCAGCAGTTTAAGGCCGGTCGAGTGGCCCCAGCATTTT
TRBD1 | . | TRBJ1-2 | TRBV7-9 | CASSSRDRGLWGYTF | TGTGCCAGCAGCTCCCGGGACAGGGGGCTATGGGGCTACACCTTC
. | . | TRBJ2-1 | TRBV9 | CASSVVGRSSYNEQFF | TGTGCCAGCAGCGTAGTCGGCCGGAGCTCCTACAATGAGCAGTTCTTC
. | few | TRBJ2-1 | TRBV10-3 | CAISDLDSSSYNEQFF | TGTGCCATCAGTGATCTAGACTCTAGCTCCTACAATGAGCAGTTCTTC
TRBD2 | . | TRBJ2-3 | TRBV28 | CASSPSIGLAGVGTDTQYF | TGTGCCAGCAGTCCGAGCATAGGACTAGCGGGGGTCGGCACAGATACGCAGTATTTT
. | . | TRBJ2-5 | TRBV28 | CASTLGQGETQYF | TGTGCCAGCACCTTGGGCCAGGGAGAGACCCAGTACTTC
. | . | TRBJ2-1 | TRBV4-1 | CASSPYDSYNEQFF | TGCGCCAGCAGCCCCTATGACTCGTACAATGAGCAGTTCTTC
. | . | TRBJ2-1 | TRBV2 | CASQGPHNEQFF | TGTGCCAGCCAGGGACCCCACAATGAGCAGTTCTTC